This T cell receptor beta chain is from a study of blood T cell repertoires in COVID-19. Study in general: COVID-19 samples from acute and convalescent phases originated in the United States, Italy and Spain. Sources were T cells, B-cell-depleted T cells, or PBMCs; the material itself was cDNA or gDNA.

In the study's own analysis: Nucleated cell number was recorded as an estimate derived from reference gene primer amplification. The repertoire was sequenced with immunoSEQ multiplex PCR; TCRdb's copy has only in-frame clones and lacks some. D and trimming were read from the DNA, whereas the V and J calls and clone size are those reported in that table. The sample comprises some 250,000 clones, over 70% of which are singletons, and 3.3% rests with the top ten. V was trimmed by 1 base and J by 4 bases, leaving 7 bases between them. The CDR3 sequence is 14 residues long. Germline lookup yields CDR1 LGHDT and CDR2 YNNKEL (reference sequence).

Sequenced sample: peripheral blood. This receptor was taken from a woman over 75 with acute or convalescent COVID-19. This sequence joins TRBV3-1 (or the pseudogene TRBV3-2) and TRBJ1-4; D gene ambiguous. CDR3 in DNA: TGTGCCAGCAGCCAAGCCCAGAATAATGAAAAACTGTTTTTT. It codes for CASSQAQNNEKLFF.